This is a list of T cell receptor beta chains from one sample in a study of technical replicates of blood from several donors. The repertoire was sequenced with immunoSEQ multiplex PCR; TCRdb's copy has only in-frame clones and lacks some. The sample includes around 95,000 clones, roughly 94% of them seen just once. Sequencing was carried out using T cells isolated from PBMCs. Receptors originate from a human donor in good health. Both conserved end residues are part of each CDR3.

V	CDR3
TRBV4-1	CASSQFVGGGTTDTQYF
TRBV5-1	CASRPSGAIPQETQYF
TRBV7-3	CASSSGTVYTF
TRBV2	CASSAFQGASTEAFF
TRBV7-9	CAIVDQRTSSYEQYF
TRBV30	CAWTGLYTGELFF
TRBV6-5	CASTKPGQSYEQYF
TRBV6-6	CASNRDRGMNTEAFF
TRBV7-2	CASSSGTSFYNEQFF
TRBV6-5	CASSYAGQGEYEQYF
TRBV6-4	CASSDAAGSYNEQFF
TRBV14	CASSQVGQGNEKLFF
TRBV11-2	CASSEMLRGFYNEQFF
TRBV19	CATRGPGQGGPYGYTF
TRBV29-1	CSARLGPFNDEQFF
TRBV6-6	CASTIAGGSYNEQFF
TRBV5-1	CASSFDRGETQYF
TRBV29-1	CSVWTGGNTIYF
TRBV10-2	CASRAGTAERNEQFF